A selection of T cell receptor beta chains follows, all from one sample in a study of PD-L1 blockade in urothelial cancer. The method was immunoSEQ multiplex PCR; TCRdb's version includes in-frame clones alone and lacks a portion of them. The sample includes 50,000 to 65,000 clones, roughly 84% of them seen just once. The source material was PBMCs, sampled around atezolizumab (anti-PD-L1) treatment. The source is a man in his fifties with urothelial cancer. CDR3s include the opening cysteine and the closing phenylalanine or tryptophan. The D gene is left open where the match is weak. Clone size is shown for a subset of rows, as once, few, many or a class of expanded clone.

v_gene: TRBV6-6
d_gene: TRBD2
abundance: -
j_gene: TRBJ2-1
CDR3aa: CASSYSGLAGEQFF
CDR3nt: TGTGCCAGCAGTTACTCGGGACTAGCGGGTGAGCAGTTCTTC

v_gene: TRBV19
d_gene: TRBD1
abundance: -
j_gene: TRBJ2-4
CDR3aa: CASSGGQGVIQYF
CDR3nt: TGTGCCAGTAGTGGGGGACAGGGGGTCATTCAGTACTTC

v_gene: TRBV28
d_gene: -
abundance: -
j_gene: TRBJ2-7
CDR3aa: CASSSILGPRIYEQYF
CDR3nt: TGTGCCAGCAGTTCCATCCTGGGTCCTAGAATCTACGAGCAGTACTTC

v_gene: TRBV7-2
d_gene: -
abundance: -
j_gene: TRBJ1-5
CDR3aa: CASSLQNNQPQHF
CDR3nt: TGTGCCAGCAGCTTGCAGAACAATCAGCCCCAGCATTTT

v_gene: TRBV6-4
d_gene: -
abundance: -
j_gene: TRBJ1-1
CDR3aa: CASTPSPGNTEAFF
CDR3nt: TGTGCCAGCACCCCTTCACCAGGGAACACTGAAGCTTTCTTT

v_gene: TRBV10-3
d_gene: TRBD1
abundance: -
j_gene: TRBJ2-7
CDR3aa: CAISPGQGTYEQYF
CDR3nt: TGTGCCATCAGTCCGGGACAGGGGACCTACGAGCAGTACTTC

v_gene: TRBV4-2
d_gene: TRBD2
abundance: -
j_gene: TRBJ2-1
CDR3aa: CASSPVGTSGRAGEQFF
CDR3nt: TGTGCCAGCAGCCCGGTGGGGACTAGCGGGAGGGCCGGTGAGCAGTTCTTC

v_gene: TRBV28
d_gene: TRBD1
abundance: -
j_gene: TRBJ1-1
CDR3aa: CASSLTGGVPEAFF
CDR3nt: TGTGCCAGCAGTCTTACAGGGGGGGTGCCTGAAGCTTTCTTT

v_gene: TRBV30
d_gene: -
abundance: -
j_gene: TRBJ1-5
CDR3aa: CAWDTGSSNQPQHF
CDR3nt: TGTGCCTGGGATACAGGGTCTAGCAATCAGCCCCAGCATTTT

v_gene: TRBV27
d_gene: TRBD1
abundance: -
j_gene: TRBJ2-7
CDR3aa: CASSFGTGDYEQYF
CDR3nt: TGTGCCAGCAGTTTCGGGACAGGAGACTACGAGCAGTACTTC

v_gene: TRBV19
d_gene: TRBD1
abundance: few
j_gene: TRBJ1-4
CDR3aa: CASSEDRGQEKLFF
CDR3nt: TGTGCCAGTAGTGAGGACAGGGGACAGGAAAAACTGTTTTTT

v_gene: TRBV6-5
d_gene: -
abundance: -
j_gene: TRBJ1-6
CDR3aa: CASSYSGAGSPLHF
CDR3nt: TGTGCCAGCAGTTACTCAGGGGCCGGTTCACCCCTCCACTTT

v_gene: TRBV5-1
d_gene: -
abundance: -
j_gene: TRBJ2-1
CDR3aa: CASSRDSKSNEQFF
CDR3nt: TGCGCCAGCAGCCGGGACTCGAAATCCAATGAGCAGTTCTTC

v_gene: TRBV29-1
d_gene: TRBD1
abundance: -
j_gene: TRBJ2-7
CDR3aa: CSVEGDRAPHEQYF
CDR3nt: TGCAGCGTTGAGGGGGACAGGGCCCCTCACGAGCAGTACTTC

v_gene: TRBV7-9
d_gene: TRBD1
abundance: -
j_gene: TRBJ2-7
CDR3aa: CASSRDDRGILEQYF
CDR3nt: TGTGCCAGCAGCAGAGACGACAGGGGAATCCTCGAGCAGTACTTC

v_gene: TRBV28
d_gene: TRBD1
abundance: -
j_gene: TRBJ2-6
CDR3aa: CASSSGDRAGANVLTF
CDR3nt: TGTGCCAGCAGTTCTGGGGACAGGGCTGGGGCCAACGTCCTGACTTTC

v_gene: TRBV6-1
d_gene: -
abundance: -
j_gene: TRBJ1-1
CDR3aa: CASSEAPQRDTEAFF
CDR3nt: TGTGCCAGCAGTGAAGCTCCCCAGAGGGACACTGAAGCTTTCTTT

v_gene: TRBV29-1
d_gene: -
abundance: -
j_gene: TRBJ1-1
CDR3aa: CSVGGYTEAFF
CDR3nt: TGCAGCGTAGGGGGTTATACTGAAGCTTTCTTT

v_gene: TRBV5-6
d_gene: -
abundance: -
j_gene: TRBJ1-1
CDR3aa: CASSKYRKNTEAFF
CDR3nt: TGTGCCAGCAGCAAATACAGGAAGAACACTGAAGCTTTCTTT

v_gene: TRBV28
d_gene: TRBD1
abundance: -
j_gene: TRBJ1-4
CDR3aa: CASSGPGTGSEKLFF
CDR3nt: TGTGCCAGCAGTGGGCCCGGGACAGGTAGCGAAAAACTGTTTTTT

v_gene: TRBV11-1
d_gene: TRBD2
abundance: -
j_gene: TRBJ2-1
CDR3aa: CATTKKREELNEQFF
CDR3nt: TGTGCCACCACGAAGAAGCGGGAGGAATTGAATGAGCAGTTCTTC

v_gene: TRBV4-1
d_gene: -
abundance: -
j_gene: TRBJ2-1
CDR3aa: CASSLTGRTGGGYNEQFF
CDR3nt: TGCGCCAGCAGCCTGACAGGCCGGACGGGGGGAGGCTACAATGAGCAGTTCTTC

v_gene: TRBV11-3
d_gene: TRBD2
abundance: -
j_gene: TRBJ2-1
CDR3aa: CASSLSGRYNEQFF
CDR3nt: TGTGCCAGCAGCTTGAGCGGGAGGTACAATGAGCAGTTCTTC

v_gene: TRBV18
d_gene: -
abundance: -
j_gene: TRBJ1-3
CDR3aa: CASSEEVLSRNTIYF
CDR3nt: TGTGCCAGCTCGGAGGAGGTACTAAGCAGAAACACCATATATTTT

v_gene: TRBV9
d_gene: TRBD2
abundance: -
j_gene: TRBJ2-2
CDR3aa: CASSAAGGIGLAGTRELFF
CDR3nt: TGTGCCAGCAGCGCCGCCGGGGGGATCGGGCTAGCGGGAACGCGGGAGCTGTTTTTT

v_gene: TRBV18
d_gene: -
abundance: -
j_gene: TRBJ1-4
CDR3aa: CASSPMGSEKLFF
CDR3nt: TGTGCCAGCTCACCAATGGGCAGCGAAAAACTGTTTTTT

v_gene: TRBV5-1
d_gene: TRBD1
abundance: -
j_gene: TRBJ1-6
CDR3aa: CASSQGQDNSPLHF
CDR3nt: TGCGCCAGCAGCCAGGGACAGGATAATTCACCCCTCCACTTT

v_gene: TRBV29-1
d_gene: -
abundance: -
j_gene: TRBJ2-7
CDR3aa: CSVVDGGRDEQYF
CDR3nt: TGCAGCGTTGTGGACGGAGGAAGAGACGAGCAGTACTTC

v_gene: TRBV28
d_gene: -
abundance: once
j_gene: TRBJ1-1
CDR3aa: CASSLQEANTEAFF
CDR3nt: TGTGCCAGCAGCCTTCAGGAGGCCAACACTGAAGCTTTCTTT

v_gene: TRBV27
d_gene: TRBD1
abundance: once
j_gene: TRBJ2-7
CDR3aa: CASSRTGSPYEQYF
CDR3nt: TGTGCCAGCAGTCGGACAGGGTCACCGTACGAGCAGTACTTC

v_gene: TRBV2
d_gene: -
abundance: few
j_gene: TRBJ2-7
CDR3aa: CASSETVEQYF
CDR3nt: TGTGCCAGCAGTGAAACGGTGGAGCAGTACTTC

v_gene: TRBV5-3
d_gene: TRBD2
abundance: -
j_gene: TRBJ2-3
CDR3aa: CARSLTSGSPDTQYF
CDR3nt: TGTGCCAGAAGCTTGACTAGCGGGAGCCCAGATACGCAGTATTTT

v_gene: TRBV7-9
d_gene: -
abundance: -
j_gene: TRBJ1-5
CDR3aa: CASSLGAGFNQPQHF
CDR3nt: TGTGCCAGCAGCTTAGGTGCAGGGTTCAATCAGCCCCAGCATTTT

v_gene: TRBV5-1
d_gene: TRBD1
abundance: -
j_gene: TRBJ2-5
CDR3aa: CASRNRQGGETQYF
CDR3nt: TGCGCCAGCAGGAACCGACAGGGCGGGGAGACCCAGTACTTC

v_gene: TRBV6-1
d_gene: -
abundance: -
j_gene: TRBJ1-2
CDR3aa: CASSPPYYGYTF
CDR3nt: TGTGCCAGCAGTCCCCCTTACTATGGCTACACCTTC

v_gene: TRBV7-9
d_gene: TRBD1
abundance: -
j_gene: TRBJ1-2
CDR3aa: CASSSNRGRDYGYTF
CDR3nt: TGTGCCAGCAGCTCTAACAGGGGACGGGACTATGGCTACACCTTC

v_gene: TRBV28
d_gene: TRBD2
abundance: once
j_gene: TRBJ2-5
CDR3aa: CASSFRLAGSETQYF
CDR3nt: TGTGCCAGCAGTTTTCGGCTAGCGGGATCAGAGACCCAGTACTTC

v_gene: TRBV30
d_gene: TRBD2
abundance: -
j_gene: TRBJ2-3
CDR3aa: CAWSLLAGGEDTQYF
CDR3nt: TGTGCCTGGAGTCTTTTAGCGGGAGGGGAGGATACGCAGTATTTT

v_gene: TRBV5-1
d_gene: TRBD1
abundance: -
j_gene: TRBJ2-1
CDR3aa: CASSLVGQALIF
CDR3nt: TGCGCCAGCAGCTTGGTTGGACAGGCCTTGATCTTC

v_gene: TRBV27
d_gene: TRBD2
abundance: -
j_gene: TRBJ2-1
CDR3aa: CASSPRGVAMYNEQFF
CDR3nt: TGTGCCAGCAGTCCCCGGGGGGTGGCGATGTACAATGAGCAGTTCTTC

v_gene: TRBV10-3
d_gene: TRBD1
abundance: -
j_gene: TRBJ2-7
CDR3aa: CAISGRGWEQYF
CDR3nt: TGTGCCATCAGTGGCAGGGGGTGGGAGCAGTACTTC

v_gene: TRBV5-6
d_gene: -
abundance: -
j_gene: TRBJ1-6
CDR3aa: CASSLRGHNNSPLHF
CDR3nt: TGTGCCAGCAGCTTAAGAGGGCACAATAATTCACCCCTCCACTTT

v_gene: TRBV5-6
d_gene: TRBD2
abundance: -
j_gene: TRBJ2-3
CDR3aa: CASSWGGSSTDTQYF
CDR3nt: TGTGCCAGCAGCTGGGGGGGGTCCAGCACAGATACGCAGTATTTT

v_gene: TRBV11-3
d_gene: TRBD2
abundance: -
j_gene: TRBJ2-1
CDR3aa: CASSRSGRAVNEQFF
CDR3nt: TGTGCCAGCAGCCGTAGCGGGAGGGCGGTAAATGAGCAGTTCTTC

v_gene: TRBV19
d_gene: -
abundance: once
j_gene: TRBJ2-1
CDR3aa: CASSKLDNEQFF
CDR3nt: TGTGCCAGTAGTAAACTCGACAATGAGCAGTTCTTC

v_gene: TRBV6-1
d_gene: TRBD2
abundance: -
j_gene: TRBJ2-3
CDR3aa: CASSLGLAGTDTQYF
CDR3nt: TGTGCCAGCAGCCTGGGACTAGCGGGCACAGATACGCAGTATTTT

v_gene: TRBV2
d_gene: TRBD1
abundance: -
j_gene: TRBJ1-6
CDR3aa: CASSRDRGSNSPLHF
CDR3nt: TGTGCCAGCAGTAGGGACAGGGGAAGTAATTCACCCCTCCACTTT

v_gene: TRBV11-1
d_gene: -
abundance: -
j_gene: TRBJ2-3
CDR3aa: CASSLSPSADTQYF
CDR3nt: TGTGCCAGCAGCCTCTCTCCCAGCGCAGATACGCAGTATTTT

v_gene: TRBV5-6
d_gene: TRBD2
abundance: -
j_gene: TRBJ2-3
CDR3aa: CASRPGLVRDTQYF
CDR3nt: TGTGCCAGCAGGCCGGGACTAGTCAGAGATACGCAGTATTTT

v_gene: TRBV7-8
d_gene: -
abundance: -
j_gene: TRBJ2-7
CDR3aa: CASSFTGNSYEQYF
CDR3nt: TGTGCCAGCAGCTTCACCGGGAACTCCTACGAGCAGTACTTC

v_gene: TRBV4-2
d_gene: TRBD2
abundance: -
j_gene: TRBJ2-3
CDR3aa: CASSQDPGGRLGDTQYF
CDR3nt: TGTGCCAGCAGCCAAGATCCCGGCGGGAGGCTTGGGGATACGCAGTATTTT